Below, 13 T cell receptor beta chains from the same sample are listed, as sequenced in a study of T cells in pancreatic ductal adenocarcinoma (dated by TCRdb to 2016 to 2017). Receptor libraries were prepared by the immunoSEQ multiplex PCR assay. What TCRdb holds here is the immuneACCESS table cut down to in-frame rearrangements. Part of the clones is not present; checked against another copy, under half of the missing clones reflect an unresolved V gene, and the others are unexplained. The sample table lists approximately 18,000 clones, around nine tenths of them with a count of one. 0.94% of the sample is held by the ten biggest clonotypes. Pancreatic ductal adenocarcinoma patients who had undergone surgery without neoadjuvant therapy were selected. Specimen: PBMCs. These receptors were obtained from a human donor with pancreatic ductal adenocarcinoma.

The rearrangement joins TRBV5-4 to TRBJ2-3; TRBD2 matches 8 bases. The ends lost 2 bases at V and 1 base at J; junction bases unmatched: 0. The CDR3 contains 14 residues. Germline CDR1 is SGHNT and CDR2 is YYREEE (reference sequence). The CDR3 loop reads CASSLAGGTDTQYF. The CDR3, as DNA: TGTGCCAGCAGCTTAGCGGGGGGCACAGATACGCAGTATTTT. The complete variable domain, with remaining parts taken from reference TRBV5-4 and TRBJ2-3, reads ETGVTQSPTHLIKTRGQQVTLRCSSQSGHNTVSWYQQALGQGPQFIFQYYREEENGRGNFPPRFSGLQFPNYSSELNVNALELDDSALYLCASSLAGGTDTQYFGPGTRLTVL.

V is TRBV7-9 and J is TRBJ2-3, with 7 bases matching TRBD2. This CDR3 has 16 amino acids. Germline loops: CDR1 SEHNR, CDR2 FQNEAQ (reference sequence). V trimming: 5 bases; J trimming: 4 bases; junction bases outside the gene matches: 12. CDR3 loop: CASSPVSGTISDTQYF. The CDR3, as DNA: TGTGCCAGCAGCCCCGTGTCGGGGACTATATCAGATACGCAGTATTTT. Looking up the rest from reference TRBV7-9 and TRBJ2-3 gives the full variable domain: DTGVSQNPRHKITKRGQNVTFRCDPISEHNRLYWYRQTLGQGPEFLTYFQNEAQLEKSRLLSDRFSAERPKGSFSTLEIQRTEQGDSAMYLCASSPVSGTISDTQYFGPGTRLTVL.

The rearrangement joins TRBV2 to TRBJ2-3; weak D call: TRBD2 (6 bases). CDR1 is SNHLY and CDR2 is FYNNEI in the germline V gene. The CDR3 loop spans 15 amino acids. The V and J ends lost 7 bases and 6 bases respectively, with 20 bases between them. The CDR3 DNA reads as TGTGCCAGCAAGGGGAGGCGGGGACGAGGGGATACGCAGTATTTT. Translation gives CASKGRRGRGDTQYF. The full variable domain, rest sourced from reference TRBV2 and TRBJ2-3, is EPEVTQTPSHQVTQMGQEVILRCVPISNHLYFYWYRQILGQKVEFLVSFYNNEISEKSEIFDDQFSVERPDGSNFTLKIRSTKLEDSAMYFCASKGRRGRGDTQYFGPGTRLTVL.

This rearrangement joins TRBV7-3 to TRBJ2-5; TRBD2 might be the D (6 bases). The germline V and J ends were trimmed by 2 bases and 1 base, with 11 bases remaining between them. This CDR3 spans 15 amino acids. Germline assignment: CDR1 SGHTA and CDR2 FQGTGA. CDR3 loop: CASSLGAGSQETQYF. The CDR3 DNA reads TGTGCCAGCAGCTTAGGGGCGGGGTCCCAAGAGACCCAGTACTTC.

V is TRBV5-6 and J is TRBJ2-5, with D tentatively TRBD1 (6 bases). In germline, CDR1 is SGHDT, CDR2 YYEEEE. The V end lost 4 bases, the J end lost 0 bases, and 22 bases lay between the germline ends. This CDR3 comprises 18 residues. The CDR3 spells CASSLGVGATRNQETQYF. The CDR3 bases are TGTGCCAGCAGCCTGGGTGTGGGGGCAACCCGAAACCAAGAGACCCAGTACTTC.

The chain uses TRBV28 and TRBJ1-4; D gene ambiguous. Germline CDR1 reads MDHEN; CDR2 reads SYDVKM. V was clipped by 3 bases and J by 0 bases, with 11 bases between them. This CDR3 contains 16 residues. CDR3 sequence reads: CASSFGLTTTNEKLFF. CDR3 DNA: TGTGCCAGCAGTTTTGGACTTACGACAACTAATGAAAAACTGTTTTTT.

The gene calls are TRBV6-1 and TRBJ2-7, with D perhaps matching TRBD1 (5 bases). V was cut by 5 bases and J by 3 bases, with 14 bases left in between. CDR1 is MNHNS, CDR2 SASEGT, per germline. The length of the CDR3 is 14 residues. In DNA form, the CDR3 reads TGTGCCAGCAGTTGGACAAGGATCGTCTACGAGCAGTACTTC. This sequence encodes CASSWTRIVYEQYF.

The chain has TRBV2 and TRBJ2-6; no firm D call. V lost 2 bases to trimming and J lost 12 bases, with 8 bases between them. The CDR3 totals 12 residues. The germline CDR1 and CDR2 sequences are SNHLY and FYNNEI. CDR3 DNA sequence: TGTGCCAGCAGTGAACGTCCCAGCGTCCTGACTTTC. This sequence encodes CASSERPSVLTF.

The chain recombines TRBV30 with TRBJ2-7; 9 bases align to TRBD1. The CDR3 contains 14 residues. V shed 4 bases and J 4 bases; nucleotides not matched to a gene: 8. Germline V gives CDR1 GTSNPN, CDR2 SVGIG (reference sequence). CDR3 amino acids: CAWTDRGRGYEQYF. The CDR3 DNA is TGTGCCTGGACGGACAGGGGAAGGGGGTACGAGCAGTACTTC.

Written as DNA, the CDR3 is TGCGCCAGCAGCCCCTCGGGAGGGGGCGAACTCCAGGCTGGAAACACCATATATTTT. The encoded protein is CASSPSGGGELQAGNTIYF. This chain joins TRBV4-1 and TRBJ1-3, with 7 bases identical to TRBD1. The CDR3 loop spans 19 amino acids. V dropped 4 bases and J dropped 2; count of bases not matched to a gene: 17. In germline, CDR1 is MGHRA, CDR2 YSYEKL.

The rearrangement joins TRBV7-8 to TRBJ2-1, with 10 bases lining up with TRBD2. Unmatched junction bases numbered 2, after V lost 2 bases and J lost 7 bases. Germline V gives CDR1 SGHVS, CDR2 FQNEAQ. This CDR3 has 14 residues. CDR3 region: CASSLTSGENEQFF. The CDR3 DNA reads TGTGCCAGCAGCTTAACTAGCGGGGAGAATGAGCAGTTCTTC.

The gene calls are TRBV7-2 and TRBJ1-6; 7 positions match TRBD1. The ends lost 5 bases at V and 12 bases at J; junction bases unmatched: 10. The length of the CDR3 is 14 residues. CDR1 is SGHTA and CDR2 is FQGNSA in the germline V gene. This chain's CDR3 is CASSPRQGGEPLHF. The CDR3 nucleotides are TGTGCCAGCAGCCCCAGACAGGGCGGTGAACCCCTCCACTTT.

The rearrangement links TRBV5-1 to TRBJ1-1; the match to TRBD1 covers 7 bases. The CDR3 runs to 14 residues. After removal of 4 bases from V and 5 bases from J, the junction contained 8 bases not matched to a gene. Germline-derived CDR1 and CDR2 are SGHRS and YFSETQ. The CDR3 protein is CASSVDRVGTEAFF. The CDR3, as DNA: TGCGCCAGCAGCGTAGACAGGGTGGGGACTGAAGCTTTCTTT.